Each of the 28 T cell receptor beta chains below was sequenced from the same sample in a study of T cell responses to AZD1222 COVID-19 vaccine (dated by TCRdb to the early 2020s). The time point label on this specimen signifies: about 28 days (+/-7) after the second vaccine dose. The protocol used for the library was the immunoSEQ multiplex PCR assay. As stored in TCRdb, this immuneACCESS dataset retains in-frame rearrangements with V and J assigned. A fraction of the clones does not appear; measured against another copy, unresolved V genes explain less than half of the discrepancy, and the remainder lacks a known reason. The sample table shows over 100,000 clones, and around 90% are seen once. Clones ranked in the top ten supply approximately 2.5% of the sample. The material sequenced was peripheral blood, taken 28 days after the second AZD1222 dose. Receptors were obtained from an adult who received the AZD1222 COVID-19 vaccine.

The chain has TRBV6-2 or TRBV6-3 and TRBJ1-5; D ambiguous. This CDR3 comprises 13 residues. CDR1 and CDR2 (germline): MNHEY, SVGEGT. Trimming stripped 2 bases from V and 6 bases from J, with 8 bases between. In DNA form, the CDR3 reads TGTGCCAGCAGTTACGTGGGAACTCAGCCCCAGCATTTT. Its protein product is CASSYVGTQPQHF.

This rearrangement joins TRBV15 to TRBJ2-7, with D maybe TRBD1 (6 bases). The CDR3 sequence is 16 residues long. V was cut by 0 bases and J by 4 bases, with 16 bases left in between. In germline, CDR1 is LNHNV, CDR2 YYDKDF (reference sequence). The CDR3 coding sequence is TGTGCCACCAGCAGAGAACCCCAGGTAGGGGGTTACGAGCAGTACTTC. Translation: CATSREPQVGGYEQYF.

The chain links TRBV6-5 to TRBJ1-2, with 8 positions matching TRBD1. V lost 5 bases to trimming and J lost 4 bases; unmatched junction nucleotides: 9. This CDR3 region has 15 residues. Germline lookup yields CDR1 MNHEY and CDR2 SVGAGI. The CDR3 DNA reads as TGTGCCAGCAGTACCCCGGACAGGGCCCCCTATGGCTACACCTTC. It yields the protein CASSTPDRAPYGYTF.

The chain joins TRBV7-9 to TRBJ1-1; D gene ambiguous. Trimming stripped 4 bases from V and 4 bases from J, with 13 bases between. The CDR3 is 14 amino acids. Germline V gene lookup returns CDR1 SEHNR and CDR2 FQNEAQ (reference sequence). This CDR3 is CASSSQPLGTEAFF. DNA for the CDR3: TGTGCCAGCAGCTCCCAACCCCTTGGCACTGAAGCTTTCTTT.

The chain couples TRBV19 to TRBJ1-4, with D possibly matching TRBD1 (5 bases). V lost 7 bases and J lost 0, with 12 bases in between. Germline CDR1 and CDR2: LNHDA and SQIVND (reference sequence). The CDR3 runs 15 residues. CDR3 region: CASNVGTSTNEKLFF. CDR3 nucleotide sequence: TGTGCCAGTAATGTGGGGACGTCAACTAATGAAAAACTGTTTTTT.

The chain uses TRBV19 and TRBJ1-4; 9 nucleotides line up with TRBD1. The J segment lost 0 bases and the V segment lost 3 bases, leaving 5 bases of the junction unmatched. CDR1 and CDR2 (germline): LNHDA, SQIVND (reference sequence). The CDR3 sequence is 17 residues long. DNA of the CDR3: TGTGCCAGTAGTATCCGGGACAGGGTAACAACTAATGAAAAACTGTTTTTT. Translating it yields CASSIRDRVTTNEKLFF. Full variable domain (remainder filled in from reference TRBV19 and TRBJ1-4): DGGITQSPKYLFRKEGQNVTLSCEQNLNHDAMYWYRQDPGQGLRLIYYSQIVNDFQKGDIAEGYSVSREKKESFPLTVTSAQKNPTAFYLCASSIRDRVTTNEKLFFGSGTQLSVL.

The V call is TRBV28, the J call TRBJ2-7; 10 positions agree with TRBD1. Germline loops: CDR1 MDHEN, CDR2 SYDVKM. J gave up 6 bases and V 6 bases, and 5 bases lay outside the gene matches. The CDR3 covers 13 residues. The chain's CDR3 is CASRRTGGLEQYF. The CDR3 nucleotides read TGTGCCAGCAGAAGGACAGGGGGTCTCGAGCAGTACTTC.

The CDR3 nucleotides are TGTGCCAGCGCTCCACTCGACAGGGGCTATGGCTACACCTTC. Translating it yields CASAPLDRGYGYTF. The chain couples TRBV5-6 to TRBJ1-2; 8 bases align to TRBD1. Trimming cost V 7 bases and J 4 bases; bases outside gene matches: 9. Germline lookup yields CDR1 SGHDT and CDR2 YYEEEE. The CDR3 covers 14 residues. Complete variable domain (other parts from reference TRBV5-6 and TRBJ1-2): DAGVTQSPTHLIKTRGQQVTLRCSPKSGHDTVSWYQQALGQGPQFIFQYYEEEERQRGNFPDRFSGHQFPNYSSELNVNALLLGDSALYLCASAPLDRGYGYTFGSGTRLTVV.

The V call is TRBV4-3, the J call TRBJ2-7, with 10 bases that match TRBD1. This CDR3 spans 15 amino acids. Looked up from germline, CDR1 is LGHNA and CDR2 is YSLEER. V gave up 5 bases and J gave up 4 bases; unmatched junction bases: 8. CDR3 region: CASSAGTGEKYEQYF. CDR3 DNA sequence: TGCGCCAGCAGCGCAGGGACAGGGGAAAAATACGAGCAGTACTTC.

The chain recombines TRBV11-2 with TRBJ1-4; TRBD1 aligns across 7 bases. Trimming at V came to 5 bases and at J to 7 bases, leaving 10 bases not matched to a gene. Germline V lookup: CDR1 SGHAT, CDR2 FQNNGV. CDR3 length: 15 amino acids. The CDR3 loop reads CASSPRQGQGEKLFF. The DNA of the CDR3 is TGTGCCAGCAGCCCCCGACAGGGTCAGGGTGAAAAACTGTTTTTT.

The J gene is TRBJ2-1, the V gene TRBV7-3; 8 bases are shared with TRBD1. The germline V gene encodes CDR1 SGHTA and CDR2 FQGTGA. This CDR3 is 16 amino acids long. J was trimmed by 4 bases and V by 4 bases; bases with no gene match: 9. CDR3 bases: TGTGCCAGCAGCTATCTAGGGACAGGACGATACAATGAGCAGTTCTTC. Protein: CASSYLGTGRYNEQFF.

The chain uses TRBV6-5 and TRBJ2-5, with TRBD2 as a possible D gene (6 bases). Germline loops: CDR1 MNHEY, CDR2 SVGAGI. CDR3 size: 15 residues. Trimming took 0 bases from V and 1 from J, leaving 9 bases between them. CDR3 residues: CASSYSSGFQETQYF. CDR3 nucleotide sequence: TGTGCCAGCAGTTACTCTAGCGGCTTCCAAGAGACCCAGTACTTC.

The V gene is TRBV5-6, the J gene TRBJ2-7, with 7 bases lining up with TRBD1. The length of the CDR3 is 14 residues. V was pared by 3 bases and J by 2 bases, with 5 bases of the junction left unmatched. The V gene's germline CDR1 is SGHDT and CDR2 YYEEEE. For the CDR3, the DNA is TGTGCCAGCAGCTCGACCGGGACAGCCTACGAGCAGTACTTC. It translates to CASSSTGTAYEQYF. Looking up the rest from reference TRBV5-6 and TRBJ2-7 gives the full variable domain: DAGVTQSPTHLIKTRGQQVTLRCSPKSGHDTVSWYQQALGQGPQFIFQYYEEEERQRGNFPDRFSGHQFPNYSSELNVNALLLGDSALYLCASSSTGTAYEQYFGPGTRLTVT.

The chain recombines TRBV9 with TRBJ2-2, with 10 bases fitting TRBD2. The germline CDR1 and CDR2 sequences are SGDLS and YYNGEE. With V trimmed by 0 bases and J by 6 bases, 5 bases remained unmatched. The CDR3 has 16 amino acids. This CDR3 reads CASSVEVGLAAGELFF. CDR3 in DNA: TGTGCCAGCAGCGTAGAGGTTGGACTAGCGGCCGGGGAGCTGTTTTTT.

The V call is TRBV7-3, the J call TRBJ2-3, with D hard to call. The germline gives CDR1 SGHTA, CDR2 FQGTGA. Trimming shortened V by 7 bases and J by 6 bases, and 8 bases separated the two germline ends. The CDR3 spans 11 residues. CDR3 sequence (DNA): TGTGCCAGCACCTACGGCGATACGCAGTATTTT. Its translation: CASTYGDTQYF.

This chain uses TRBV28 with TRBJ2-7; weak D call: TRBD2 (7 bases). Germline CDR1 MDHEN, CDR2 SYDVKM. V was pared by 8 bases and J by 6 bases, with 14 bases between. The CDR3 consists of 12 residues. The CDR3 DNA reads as TGTGCCAGCTACGGGGGGCGCGGCGAGCAGTACTTC. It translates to CASYGGRGEQYF.

The CDR3 nucleotides are TGTGCCAGCGTCCCCGGGACAGCGATTAATTCACCCCTCCACTTT. It is translated as CASVPGTAINSPLHF. The chain is built from TRBV2 and TRBJ1-6, with TRBD1 identical over 7 bases. This CDR3 is built from 15 residues. Trimming removed 8 bases from V and 6 bases from J; junction bases left unmatched: 10. Looked up from germline, CDR1 is SNHLY and CDR2 is FYNNEI.

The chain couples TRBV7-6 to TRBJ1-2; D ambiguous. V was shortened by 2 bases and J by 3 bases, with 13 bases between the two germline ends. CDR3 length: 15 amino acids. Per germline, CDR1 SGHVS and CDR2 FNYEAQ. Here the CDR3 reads CASSLLGPGDYGYTF. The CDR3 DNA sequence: TGTGCCAGCAGCTTACTAGGGCCCGGGGACTATGGCTACACCTTC.

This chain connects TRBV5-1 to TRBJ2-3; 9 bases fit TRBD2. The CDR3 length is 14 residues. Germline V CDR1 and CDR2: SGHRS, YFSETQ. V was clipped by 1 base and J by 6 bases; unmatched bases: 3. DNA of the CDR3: TGCGCCAGCAGCTTGAGGCGGGGGGGTGATACGCAGTATTTT. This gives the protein CASSLRRGGDTQYF.

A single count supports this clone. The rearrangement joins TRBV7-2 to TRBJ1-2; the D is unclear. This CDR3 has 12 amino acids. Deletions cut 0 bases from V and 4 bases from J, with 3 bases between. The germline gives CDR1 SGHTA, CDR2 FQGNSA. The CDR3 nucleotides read TGTGCCAGCAGCTTAGCTTCCTATGGCTACACCTTC. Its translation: CASSLASYGYTF.

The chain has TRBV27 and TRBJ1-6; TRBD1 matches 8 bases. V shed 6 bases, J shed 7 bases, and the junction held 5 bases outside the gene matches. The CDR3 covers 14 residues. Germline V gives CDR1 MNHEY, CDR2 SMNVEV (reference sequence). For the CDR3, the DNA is TGTGCCAGCAGATCAGGGGGCTTCAATTCACCCCTCCACTTT. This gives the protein CASRSGGFNSPLHF.

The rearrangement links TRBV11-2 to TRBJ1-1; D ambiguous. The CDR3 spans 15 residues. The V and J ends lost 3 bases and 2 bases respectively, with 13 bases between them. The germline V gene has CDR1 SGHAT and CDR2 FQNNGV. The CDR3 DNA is TGTGCCAGCAGCTTCATTCGTAGCGGCAACACTGAAGCTTTCTTT. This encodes CASSFIRSGNTEAFF.

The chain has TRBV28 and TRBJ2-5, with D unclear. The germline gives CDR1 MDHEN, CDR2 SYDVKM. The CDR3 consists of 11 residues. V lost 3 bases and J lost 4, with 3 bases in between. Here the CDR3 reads CASSFRETQYF. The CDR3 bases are TGTGCCAGCAGTTTTCGAGAGACCCAGTACTTC. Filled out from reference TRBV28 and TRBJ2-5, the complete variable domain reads DVKVTQSSRYLVKRTGEKVFLECVQDMDHENMFWYRQDPGLGLRLIYFSYDVKMKEKGDIPEGYSVSREKKERFSLILESASTNQTSMYLCASSFRETQYFGPGTRLLVL.

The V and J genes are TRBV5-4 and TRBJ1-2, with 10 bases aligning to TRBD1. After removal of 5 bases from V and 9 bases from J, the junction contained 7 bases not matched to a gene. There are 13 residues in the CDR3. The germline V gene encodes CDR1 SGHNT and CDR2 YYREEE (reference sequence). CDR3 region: CASRRDRGSSYTF. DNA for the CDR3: TGTGCCAGCAGGCGGGACAGGGGTTCAAGCTACACCTTC.

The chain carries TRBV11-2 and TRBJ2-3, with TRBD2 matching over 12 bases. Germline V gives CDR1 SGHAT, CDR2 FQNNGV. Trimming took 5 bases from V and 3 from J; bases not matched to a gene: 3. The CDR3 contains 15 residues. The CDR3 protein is CASSPGLAGTDTQYF. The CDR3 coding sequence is TGTGCCAGCAGCCCTGGACTAGCGGGGACAGATACGCAGTATTTT. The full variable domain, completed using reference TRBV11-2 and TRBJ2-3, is EAGVAQSPRYKIIEKRQSVAFWCNPISGHATLYWYQQILGQGPKLLIQFQNNGVVDDSQLPKDRFSAERLKGVDSTLKIQPAKLEDSAVYLCASSPGLAGTDTQYFGPGTRLTVL.

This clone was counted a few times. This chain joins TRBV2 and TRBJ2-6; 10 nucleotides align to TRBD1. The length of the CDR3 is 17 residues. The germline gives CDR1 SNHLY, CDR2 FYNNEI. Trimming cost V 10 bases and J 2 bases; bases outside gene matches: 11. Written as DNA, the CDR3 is TGTGCCACACACCGACAGGGGGCGGGGGCTGGGGCCAACGTCCTGACTTTC. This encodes CATHRQGAGAGANVLTF.

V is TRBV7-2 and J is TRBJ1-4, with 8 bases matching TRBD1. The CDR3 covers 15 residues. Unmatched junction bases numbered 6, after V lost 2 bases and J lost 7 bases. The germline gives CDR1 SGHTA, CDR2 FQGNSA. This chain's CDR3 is CASSLMGQEGEKLFF. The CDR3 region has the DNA TGTGCCAGCAGCTTAATGGGACAGGAGGGTGAAAAACTGTTTTTT.

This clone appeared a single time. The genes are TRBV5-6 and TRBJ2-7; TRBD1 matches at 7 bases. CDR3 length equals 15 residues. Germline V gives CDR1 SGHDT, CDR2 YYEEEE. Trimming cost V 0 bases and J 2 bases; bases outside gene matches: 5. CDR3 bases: TGTGCCAGCAGCTTGGCTTACAGGGGAACCTACGAGCAGTACTTC. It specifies CASSLAYRGTYEQYF. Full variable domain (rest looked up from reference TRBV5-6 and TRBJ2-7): DAGVTQSPTHLIKTRGQQVTLRCSPKSGHDTVSWYQQALGQGPQFIFQYYEEEERQRGNFPDRFSGHQFPNYSSELNVNALLLGDSALYLCASSLAYRGTYEQYFGPGTRLTVT.